This passage covers 31 T cell receptor beta chains from one sample sequenced in a study of T cell changes during pregnancy in multiple sclerosis (dated by TCRdb to about 2019). Library prep was done by the immunoSEQ multiplex PCR assay. Not all clones reach the TCRdb copy of this immuneACCESS table, which keeps in-frame sequences only. Checked studies attribute under half of the gap to unresolved V genes and leave the rest unexplained. Across this sample there are tens of thousands of clones, with around 90% seen only once. The leading ten clones occupy roughly 0.72% of the sample. Material: CD4+ T cells from peripheral blood mononuclear cells, obtained before pregnancy. These receptors all come from a female donor with multiple sclerosis, enrolled in a pregnancy study.

The CDR3 protein is CASSETSGKGELFF. The CDR3 DNA is TGTGCCAGCAGTGAAACTAGCGGGAAGGGGGAGCTGTTTTTT. V is TRBV2 and J is TRBJ2-2; 10 bases agree with TRBD2. CDR3 length equals 14 residues. Trimming removed 2 bases from V and 8 bases from J; junction bases left unmatched: 2. CDR1 and CDR2 (germline): SNHLY, FYNNEI.

The chain has TRBV7-6 and TRBJ2-2; D may be TRBD1 (6 bases). V lost 2 bases and J lost 0, with 13 bases in between. This CDR3 comprises 17 residues. Germline CDR1 is SGHVS and CDR2 is FNYEAQ. The CDR3 region is CASSLPRTAPNTGELFF. In DNA form, the CDR3 reads TGTGCCAGCAGCTTACCTAGGACAGCACCGAACACCGGGGAGCTGTTTTTT.

The gene calls are TRBV21-1 and TRBJ2-2; the D call of TRBD2 is as the table states it, not checked on the DNA. TRBV21-1 is a pseudogene. The CDR3 spans 15 residues. In nucleotides, the CDR3 is TGTGCCAGCAGCAAAGGGACTAGCGGAGGGGGGGAGCTGTTTTTT. Its protein product is CASSKGTSGGGELFF.

The rearrangement uses TRBV2 and TRBJ2-1, with D uncertain. V was pared by 5 bases and J by 1 base, with 9 bases between. CDR1 SNHLY and CDR2 FYNNEI come from the germline V gene. This CDR3 is built from 14 residues. CDR3 sequence (DNA): TGTGCCAGCAGTCCGGGTGCATCCTACAATGAGCAGTTCTTC. As protein: CASSPGASYNEQFF.

In nucleotides, the CDR3 is TGCAGTGCTAGTAGAACAGATACGCAGTATTTT. Protein: CSASRTDTQYF. The gene calls are TRBV20-1 and TRBJ2-3; D not resolved. The CDR3 consists of 11 residues. Germline V CDR1 and CDR2: DFQATT, SNEGSKA (reference sequence). V was shortened by 3 bases and J by 3 bases, with 4 bases between the two germline ends.

The genes are TRBV2 and TRBJ2-1, with TRBD1 matching 7 bases. The CDR3 loop spans 14 amino acids. V was pared by 10 bases and J by 7 bases, with 13 bases of the junction left unmatched. CDR1 and CDR2 (germline): SNHLY, FYNNEI. The chain's CDR3 is CATLPDRVGNEQFF. Written as DNA, the CDR3 is TGTGCCACCCTTCCTGACAGGGTGGGGAATGAGCAGTTCTTC.

J is TRBJ2-3 and V is TRBV27; D may be TRBD2 (6 bases). This CDR3 has 16 residues. The germline gives CDR1 MNHEY, CDR2 SMNVEV (reference sequence). Trimming left V 3 bases short and J 5 bases short, with 18 bases between. This CDR3 reads CASSLMGWGRRDTQYF. As DNA, the CDR3 is TGTGCCAGCAGTTTGATGGGTTGGGGGAGGAGAGATACGCAGTATTTT.

V usage is TRBV5-1 and J usage is TRBJ1-2, with TRBD1 matching 9 bases. Trimming took 0 bases from V and 8 from J; bases not matched to a gene: 5. The CDR3 sequence is 14 residues long. Germline loops: CDR1 SGHRS, CDR2 YFSETQ. The chain's CDR3 is CASSLGTGAGGYTF. CDR3 sequence (DNA): TGCGCCAGCAGCTTGGGGACAGGGGCAGGGGGCTACACCTTC.

CDR3 coding DNA: TGTGCCAGCTCACCGGGCAGGGGGACCTACGAGCAGTACTTC. Translation: CASSPGRGTYEQYF. The chain has TRBV18 and TRBJ2-7, with TRBD1 matching over 7 bases. This CDR3 has 14 residues. V shed 3 bases, J shed 2 bases, and the junction held 4 bases outside the gene matches. Germline V gives CDR1 KGHSH, CDR2 LQKENI.

V is TRBV2 and J is TRBJ2-1, with a tentative D call TRBD2 (5 bases). The CDR3 runs to 14 residues. Germline V gives CDR1 SNHLY, CDR2 FYNNEI. Deletions cut 6 bases from V and 5 bases from J, with 14 bases between. The CDR3 DNA reads TGTGCCAGCAGGATGCTAGCCAGAAACAATGAGCAGTTCTTC. This encodes CASRMLARNNEQFF.

For the CDR3, the DNA is TGTGCCAGCAGCTTAGGGGGGACACCGGGAAACACTGAAGCTTTCTTT. It translates to CASSLGGTPGNTEAFF. The gene calls are TRBV7-8 and TRBJ1-1, with D possibly matching TRBD1 (6 bases). With 1 base removed from V and 2 bases from J, the gap between germline ends came to 14 bases. Germline CDR1 SGHVS, CDR2 FQNEAQ. The CDR3 runs to 16 residues.

V usage is TRBV6-1 and J usage is TRBJ1-5, with D unclear. Trimming took off 7 bases at V and 3 bases at J, with 10 bases between the two ends. Germline V CDR1 and CDR2: MNHNS, SASEGT. There are 13 residues in the CDR3. The CDR3 loop is CASIRGDNQPQHF. The DNA for the CDR3 is TGTGCCAGCATACGGGGAGACAATCAGCCCCAGCATTTT.

The chain is built from TRBV7-9 and TRBJ2-1; maybe TRBD1 (6 bases). Trimming stripped 3 bases from V and 1 base from J, with 10 bases between. Germline values: CDR1 SEHNR, CDR2 FQNEAQ (reference sequence). The CDR3 is 15 amino acids. CDR3 nucleotide sequence: TGTGCCAGCAGCTTCGGCAGGGGATCCTACAATGAGCAGTTCTTC. Encoded protein: CASSFGRGSYNEQFF.

The V gene is TRBV5-1, the J gene TRBJ2-1; a weak D match, TRBD2 (5 bases). The CDR3 sequence is 14 residues long. V was clipped by 0 bases and J by 9 bases, with 13 bases between them. CDR1 and CDR2 (germline): SGHRS, YFSETQ. This chain's CDR3 is CASSLATEGGEQFF. The DNA of the CDR3 is TGCGCCAGCAGCTTGGCGACCGAGGGCGGTGAGCAGTTCTTC.

The V and J genes are TRBV6-5 and TRBJ1-1, with TRBD1 as a possible D gene (6 bases). Germline V gives CDR1 MNHEY, CDR2 SVGAGI. Deletions cut 4 bases from V and 0 bases from J, with 15 bases between. The CDR3 sequence is 16 residues long. This chain's CDR3 is CASSSIAGTLNTEAFF. Written as DNA, the CDR3 is TGTGCCAGCAGTTCTATCGCAGGGACATTGAACACTGAAGCTTTCTTT.

Here the CDR3 reads CASSGRGLETQYF. The CDR3 DNA reads as TGTGCCAGCAGCGGCAGGGGTTTAGAGACCCAGTACTTC. The chain recombines TRBV7-2 with TRBJ2-5, with a possible D match to TRBD1 (6 bases). CDR1 is SGHTA, CDR2 FQGNSA, per germline. The CDR3 totals 13 residues. V was trimmed by 5 bases and J by 4 bases, leaving 11 bases between them.

V is TRBV18 and J is TRBJ1-2, with a possible D match to TRBD1 (5 bases). V was trimmed by 2 bases and J by 4 bases, leaving 11 bases between them. Germline lookup yields CDR1 KGHSH and CDR2 LQKENI. The CDR3 has 14 residues. The CDR3: CASSPTGTTYGYTF. The CDR3 DNA reads as TGTGCCAGCTCACCAACAGGAACCACCTATGGCTACACCTTC.

The chain is built from TRBV19 and TRBJ1-5, with D unclear. This CDR3 contains 13 residues. Per germline, CDR1 LNHDA and CDR2 SQIVND (reference sequence). The V and J ends lost 5 bases and 7 bases respectively, with 12 bases between them. The CDR3 sequence is CASSVQKKQPQHF. The CDR3 DNA sequence: TGTGCCAGTAGTGTACAGAAGAAACAGCCCCAGCATTTT.

This clone is labeled medium-sized (0.01 to 0.1%). The CDR3 loop reads CASRGQGETQYF. DNA of the CDR3: TGTGCCAGCAGGGGACAGGGAGAGACCCAGTACTTC. The rearrangement links TRBV2 to TRBJ2-5, with TRBD1 matching over 9 bases. The CDR3 length is 12 residues. Germline loops: CDR1 SNHLY, CDR2 FYNNEI. J lost 4 bases, V lost 6 bases, and 0 bases had no gene match.

The J gene is TRBJ2-3, the V gene TRBV4-2; D ambiguous. From germline, CDR1 is LGHNA and CDR2 YNFKEQ. The length of the CDR3 is 14 residues. The V gene lost 2 bases and the J gene lost 0 bases, with 6 bases spanning the gap. The CDR3, as DNA: TGTGCCAGCAGCCAAACGCGCAGCACAGATACGCAGTATTTT. Translating it yields CASSQTRSTDTQYF.

V usage is TRBV7-9 and J usage is TRBJ1-3, with D possibly TRBD1 on 5 matching bases. The germline V gene encodes CDR1 SEHNR and CDR2 FQNEAQ (reference sequence). Trimming took 6 bases from V and 4 from J, leaving 13 bases between them. The CDR3 covers 14 residues. CDR3 loop: CASSRAGRGNTIYF. The CDR3 region has the DNA TGTGCCAGCAGTCGTGCGGGGCGAGGAAACACCATATATTTT.

The chain is built from TRBV5-1 and TRBJ2-1, with TRBD2 matching over 13 bases. Germline V gives CDR1 SGHRS, CDR2 YFSETQ. This CDR3 has 17 residues. V shed 4 bases, J shed 3 bases, and the junction held 7 bases outside the gene matches. CDR3 amino acids: CASSEGTSGIIYNEQFF. CDR3 DNA: TGCGCCAGCAGCGAAGGGACTAGCGGGATAATCTACAATGAGCAGTTCTTC. Full variable domain (outside the CDR3, taken from reference TRBV5-1 and TRBJ2-1): KAGVTQTPRYLIKTRGQQVTLSCSPISGHRSVSWYQQTPGQGLQFLFEYFSETQRNKGNFPGRFSGRQFSNSRSEMNVSTLELGDSALYLCASSEGTSGIIYNEQFFGPGTRLTVL.

This clone was seen a single time. The chain combines TRBV25-1 with TRBJ1-4, with D uncertain. Trimming cost V 3 bases and J 7 bases, with 3 bases left between them. Germline loops: CDR1 MGHDK, CDR2 SYGVNS. This CDR3 region has 11 residues. This CDR3 reads CASSESEKLFF. For the CDR3, the DNA is TGTGCCAGCAGTGAGAGTGAAAAACTGTTTTTT.

The J gene is TRBJ2-2, the V gene TRBV19; 7 bases line up with TRBD2. The CDR3 spans 15 residues. V lost 7 bases, J lost 0 bases, and 5 bases stayed unmatched. Germline lookup yields CDR1 LNHDA and CDR2 SQIVND (reference sequence). The DNA for the CDR3 is TGTGCCAGTAAGGGGCGGGGGACGAACACCGGGGAGCTGTTTTTT. Amino acid sequence: CASKGRGTNTGELFF.

This sequence joins TRBV2 and TRBJ2-2, with D uncertain. The CDR3 contains 15 residues. Germline lookup yields CDR1 SNHLY and CDR2 FYNNEI. V was clipped by 6 bases and J by 5 bases, with 16 bases between them. The CDR3 here is CASRHSVEITGELFF. The CDR3 DNA follows: TGTGCCAGCAGGCATAGTGTAGAAATAACCGGGGAGCTGTTTTTT.

The CDR3 is CASSSRIGQASGRANQPQHF. The CDR3 DNA sequence: TGTGCCAGTAGTTCCCGCATTGGACAGGCCTCCGGGCGGGCTAATCAGCCCCAGCATTTT. The chain employs TRBV19 and TRBJ1-5; TRBD1 matches 7 bases. V lost 5 bases and J lost 4; bases outside the gene matches: 23. The CDR3 extends over 20 amino acids. CDR1 is LNHDA and CDR2 is SQIVND in the germline V gene (reference sequence).

The gene calls are TRBV6-1 and TRBJ2-1; 14 nucleotides match TRBD2. Germline V gene lookup returns CDR1 MNHNS and CDR2 SASEGT. J gave up 8 bases and V 6 bases, and 6 bases lay outside the gene matches. The CDR3 spans 15 residues. CDR3 in DNA: TGTGCCAGCAGAGCCGGGACTAGCGGGGGCTATGAGCAGTTCTTC. Residues: CASRAGTSGGYEQFF.

This chain connects TRBV5-4 to TRBJ2-3; TRBD2 is a possible D gene (5 bases). The germline gives CDR1 SGHNT, CDR2 YYREEE (reference sequence). The CDR3 is made up of 16 amino acids. The germline V and J ends were trimmed by 0 bases and 0 bases, with 11 bases remaining between them. The CDR3 spells CASSLEASRSTDTQYF. In nucleotides, the CDR3 is TGTGCCAGCAGCTTGGAGGCTAGCCGTAGCACAGATACGCAGTATTTT. Based on the CDR3 plus reference TRBV5-4 and TRBJ2-3, the full variable domain is ETGVTQSPTHLIKTRGQQVTLRCSSQSGHNTVSWYQQALGQGPQFIFQYYREEENGRGNFPPRFSGLQFPNYSSELNVNALELDDSALYLCASSLEASRSTDTQYFGPGTRLTVL.

The J gene is TRBJ2-7, the V gene TRBV19; 7 bases are shared with TRBD2. V shed 5 bases, J shed 3 bases, and the junction held 10 bases outside the gene matches. From germline, CDR1 is LNHDA and CDR2 SQIVND (reference sequence). The CDR3 consists of 15 residues. This CDR3 reads CASSAGTTKRYEQYF. For the CDR3, the DNA is TGTGCCAGTAGTGCCGGGACTACGAAACGCTACGAGCAGTACTTC.

The CDR3 sequence is CASSPRAGYEQYF. The CDR3 nucleotides are TGTGCCAGCTCACCGAGGGCGGGCTACGAGCAGTACTTC. The rearrangement links TRBV18 to TRBJ2-7, with a tentative D call TRBD2 (5 bases). The CDR3 consists of 13 residues. Germline loops: CDR1 KGHSH, CDR2 LQKENI. V was trimmed by 3 bases and J by 3 bases, leaving 9 bases between them.

This chain joins TRBV6-4 and TRBJ2-2; the D is unclear. The length of the CDR3 is 13 residues. Germline CDR1 reads MRHNA; CDR2 reads SNTAGT. V gave up 0 bases and J gave up 5 bases, with 4 bases separating them. CDR3 loop: CASSDSPTGELFF. The CDR3 DNA reads TGTGCCAGCAGTGACTCCCCGACCGGGGAGCTGTTTTTT.